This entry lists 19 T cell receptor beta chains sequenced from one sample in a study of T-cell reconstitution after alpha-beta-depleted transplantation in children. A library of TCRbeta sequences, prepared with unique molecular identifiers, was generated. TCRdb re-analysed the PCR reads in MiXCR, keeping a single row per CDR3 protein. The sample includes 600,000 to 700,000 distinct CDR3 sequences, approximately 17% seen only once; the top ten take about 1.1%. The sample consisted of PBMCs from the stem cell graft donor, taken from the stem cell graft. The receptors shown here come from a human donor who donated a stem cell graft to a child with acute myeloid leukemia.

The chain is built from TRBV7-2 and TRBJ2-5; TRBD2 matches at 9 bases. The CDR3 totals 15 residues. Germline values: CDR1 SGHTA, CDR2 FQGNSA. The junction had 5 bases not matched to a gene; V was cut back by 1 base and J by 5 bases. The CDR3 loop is CASSLEGTSSETQYF. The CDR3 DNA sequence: TGTGCCAGCAGCTTAGAGGGGACTAGCTCTGAGACCCAGTACTTC.

Written as DNA, the CDR3 is TGTGCCACTAGCATCGGGCCTGAGTGGGAGCTGTTTTTT. As protein: CATSIGPEWELFF. The chain combines TRBV27 with TRBJ2-2; D possibly corresponds to TRBD2 (5 bases). The germline V and J ends were trimmed by 10 bases and 9 bases, with 18 bases remaining between them. CDR3 length equals 13 residues. Germline V gene lookup returns CDR1 MNHEY and CDR2 SMNVEV (reference sequence).

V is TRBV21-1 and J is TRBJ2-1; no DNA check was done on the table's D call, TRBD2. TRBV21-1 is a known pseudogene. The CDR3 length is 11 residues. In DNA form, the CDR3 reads TGTGCCAGCAGCAAACTACAGGGCCCGTTCTTC. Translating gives CASSKLQGPFF.

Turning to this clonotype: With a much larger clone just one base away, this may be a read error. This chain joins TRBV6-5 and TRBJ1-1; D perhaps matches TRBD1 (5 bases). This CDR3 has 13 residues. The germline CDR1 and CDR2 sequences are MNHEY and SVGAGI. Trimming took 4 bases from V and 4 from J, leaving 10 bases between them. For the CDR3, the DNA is TGTGCCAGCAGTTCGACAGAGACCACTGAAGCTTTCTTT. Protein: CASSSTETTEAFF.

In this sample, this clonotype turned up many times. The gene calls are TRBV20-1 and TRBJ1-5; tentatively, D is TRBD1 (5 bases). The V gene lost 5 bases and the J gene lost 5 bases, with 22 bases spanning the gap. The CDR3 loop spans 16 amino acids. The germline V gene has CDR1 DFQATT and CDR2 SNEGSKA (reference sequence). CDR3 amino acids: CSAARGATDRYQPQHF. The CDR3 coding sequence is TGCAGTGCTGCCCGAGGGGCCACTGACCGTTATCAGCCCCAGCATTTT.

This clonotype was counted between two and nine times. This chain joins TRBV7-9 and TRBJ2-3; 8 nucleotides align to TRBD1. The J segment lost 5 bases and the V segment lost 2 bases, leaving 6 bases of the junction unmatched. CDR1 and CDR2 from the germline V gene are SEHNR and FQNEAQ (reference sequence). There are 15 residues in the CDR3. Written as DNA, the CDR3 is TGTGCCAGCAGCTTACAGGGGGCGCAGGGAGATACGCAGTATTTT. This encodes CASSLQGAQGDTQYF. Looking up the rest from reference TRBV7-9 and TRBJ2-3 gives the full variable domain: DTGVSQNPRHKITKRGQNVTFRCDPISEHNRLYWYRQTLGQGPEFLTYFQNEAQLEKSRLLSDRFSAERPKGSFSTLEIQRTEQGDSAMYLCASSLQGAQGDTQYFGPGTRLTVL.

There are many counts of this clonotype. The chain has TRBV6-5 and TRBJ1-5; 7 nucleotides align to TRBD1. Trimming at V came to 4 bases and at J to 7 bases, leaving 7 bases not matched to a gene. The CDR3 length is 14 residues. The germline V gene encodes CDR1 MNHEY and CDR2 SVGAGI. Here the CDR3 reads CASSLQGSEQPQHF. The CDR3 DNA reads TGTGCCAGCAGTTTACAGGGGAGTGAACAGCCCCAGCATTTT.

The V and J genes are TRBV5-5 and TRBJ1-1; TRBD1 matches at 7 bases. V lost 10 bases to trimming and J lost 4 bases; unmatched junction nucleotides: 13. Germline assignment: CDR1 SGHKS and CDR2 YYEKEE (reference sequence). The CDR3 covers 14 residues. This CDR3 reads CASEGAIAFTEAFF. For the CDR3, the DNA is TGTGCCTCTGAGGGGGCTATTGCGTTCACTGAAGCTTTCTTT.

The CDR3 reads CSASLGAMSTDTQYF. The CDR3, as DNA: TGCAGTGCATCCTTAGGAGCGATGAGCACAGATACGCAGTATTTT. This chain links TRBV20-1 with TRBJ2-3; no reliable D call. Trimming left V 6 bases short and J 0 bases short, with 16 bases between. There are 15 residues in the CDR3. CDR1 is DFQATT and CDR2 is SNEGSKA in the germline V gene (reference sequence).

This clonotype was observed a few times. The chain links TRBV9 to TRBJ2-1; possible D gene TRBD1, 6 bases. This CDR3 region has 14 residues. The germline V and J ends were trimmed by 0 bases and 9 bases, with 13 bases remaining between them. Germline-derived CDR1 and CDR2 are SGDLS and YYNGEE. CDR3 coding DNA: TGTGCCAGCAGCGTAGTGGAACAGGGCATTGAGCAGTTCTTC. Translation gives CASSVVEQGIEQFF.

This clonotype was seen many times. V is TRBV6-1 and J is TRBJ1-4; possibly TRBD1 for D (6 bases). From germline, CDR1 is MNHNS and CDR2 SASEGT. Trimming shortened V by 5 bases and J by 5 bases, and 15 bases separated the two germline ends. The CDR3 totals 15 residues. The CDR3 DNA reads TGTGCCAGCAGTCGGTGGACAGTAAACAATGAAAAACTGTTTTTT. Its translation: CASSRWTVNNEKLFF.

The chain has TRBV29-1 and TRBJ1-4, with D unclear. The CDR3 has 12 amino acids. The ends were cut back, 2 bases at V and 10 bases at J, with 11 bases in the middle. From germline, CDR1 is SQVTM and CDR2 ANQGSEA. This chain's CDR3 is CSVETGGGKLFF. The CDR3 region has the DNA TGCAGCGTTGAAACGGGTGGTGGAAAACTGTTTTTT.

The CDR3 DNA sequence: TGTGCCAGCAGCTTTCTAGCGGGGTCCACCGGGGAGCTGTTTTTT. Translating it yields CASSFLAGSTGELFF. The chain recombines TRBV7-9 with TRBJ2-2; 9 nucleotides align to TRBD2. J gave up 4 bases and V 3 bases, and 3 bases lay outside the gene matches. There are 15 residues in the CDR3. Germline V gives CDR1 SEHNR, CDR2 FQNEAQ (reference sequence).

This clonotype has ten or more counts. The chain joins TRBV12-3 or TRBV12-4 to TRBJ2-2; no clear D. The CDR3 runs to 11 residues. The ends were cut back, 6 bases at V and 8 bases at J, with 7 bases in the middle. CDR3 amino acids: CASRSPGELFF. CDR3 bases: TGTGCCAGCAGGTCGCCGGGGGAGCTGTTTTTT.

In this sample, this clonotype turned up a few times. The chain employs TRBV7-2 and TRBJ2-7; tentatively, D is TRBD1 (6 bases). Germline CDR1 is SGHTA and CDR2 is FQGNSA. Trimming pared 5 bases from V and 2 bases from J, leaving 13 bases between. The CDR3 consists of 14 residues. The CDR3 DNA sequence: TGTGCCAGCAGCACCACAGGGATTCCCTACGAGCAGTACGTC. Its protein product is CASSTTGIPYEQYV.

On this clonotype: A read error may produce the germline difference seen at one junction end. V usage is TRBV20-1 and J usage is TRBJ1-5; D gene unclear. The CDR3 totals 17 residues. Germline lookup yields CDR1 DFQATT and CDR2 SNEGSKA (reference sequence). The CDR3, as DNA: TGCTGTGCTAGAGGAGGCGGGGAAACGTGGAACAATCAGCCCCAGCATTTT. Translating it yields CCARGGGETWNNQPQHF.

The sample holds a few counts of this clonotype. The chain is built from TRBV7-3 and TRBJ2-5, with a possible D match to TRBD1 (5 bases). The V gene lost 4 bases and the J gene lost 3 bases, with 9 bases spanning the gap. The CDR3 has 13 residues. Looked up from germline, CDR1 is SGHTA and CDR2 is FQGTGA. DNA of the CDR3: TGTGCCAGCAGCTCAACCAGGGAAGAGACCCAGTACTTC. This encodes CASSSTREETQYF.

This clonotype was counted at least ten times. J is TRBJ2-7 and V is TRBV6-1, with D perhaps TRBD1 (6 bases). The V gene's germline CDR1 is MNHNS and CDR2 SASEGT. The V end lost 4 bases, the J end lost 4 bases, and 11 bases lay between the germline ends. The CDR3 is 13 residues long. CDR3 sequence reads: CASSAYQGYEQYV. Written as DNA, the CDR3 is TGTGCCAGCAGTGCCTATCAGGGGTACGAGCAGTACGTC.

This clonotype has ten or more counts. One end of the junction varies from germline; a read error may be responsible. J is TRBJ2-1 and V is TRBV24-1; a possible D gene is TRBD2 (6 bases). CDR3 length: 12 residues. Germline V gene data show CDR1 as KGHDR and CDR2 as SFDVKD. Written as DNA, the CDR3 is TGCGCGAGTGGGGGGAGCTACAATGAGCAGTTCTTC. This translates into CASGGSYNEQFF.